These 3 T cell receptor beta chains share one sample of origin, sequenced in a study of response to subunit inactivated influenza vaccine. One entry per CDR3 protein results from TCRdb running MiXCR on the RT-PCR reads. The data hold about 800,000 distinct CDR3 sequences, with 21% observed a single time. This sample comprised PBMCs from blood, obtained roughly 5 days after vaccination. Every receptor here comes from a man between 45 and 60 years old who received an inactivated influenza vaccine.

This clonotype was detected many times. The CDR3 DNA reads as TGTGCCAGCAGTTTAGGACTAGCGGGGTTGAATGAGCAGTTCTTC. Its protein is CASSLGLAGLNEQFF. This rearrangement joins TRBV12-3 or TRBV12-4 to TRBJ2-1; 11 positions agree with TRBD2. CDR3 length: 15 residues. V lost 1 base to trimming and J lost 7 bases; unmatched junction nucleotides: 3.

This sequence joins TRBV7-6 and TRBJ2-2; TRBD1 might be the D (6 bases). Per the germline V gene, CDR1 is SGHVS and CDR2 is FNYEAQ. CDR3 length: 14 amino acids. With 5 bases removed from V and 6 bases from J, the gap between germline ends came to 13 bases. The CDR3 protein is CASSPYTGPGELFF. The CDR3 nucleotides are TGTGCCAGCAGCCCCTACACAGGGCCCGGGGAGCTGTTTTTT.

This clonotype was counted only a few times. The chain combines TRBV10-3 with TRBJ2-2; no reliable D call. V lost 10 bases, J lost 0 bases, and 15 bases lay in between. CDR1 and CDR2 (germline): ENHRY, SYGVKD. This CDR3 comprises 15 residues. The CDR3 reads CASLVGQANTGELFF. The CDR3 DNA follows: TGTGCCAGTTTGGTCGGCCAAGCGAACACCGGGGAGCTGTTTTTT.